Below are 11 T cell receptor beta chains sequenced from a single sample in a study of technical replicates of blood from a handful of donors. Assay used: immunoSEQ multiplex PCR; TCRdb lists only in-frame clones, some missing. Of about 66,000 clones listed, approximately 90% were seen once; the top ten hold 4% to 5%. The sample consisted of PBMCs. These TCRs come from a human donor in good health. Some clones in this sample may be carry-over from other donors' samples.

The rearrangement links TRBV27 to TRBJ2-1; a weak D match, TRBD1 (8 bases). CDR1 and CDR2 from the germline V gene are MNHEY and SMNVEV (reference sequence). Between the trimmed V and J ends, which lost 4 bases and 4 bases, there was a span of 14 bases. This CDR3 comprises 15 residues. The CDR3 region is CASSYYRGGYNEQFF. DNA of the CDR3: TGTGCCAGCAGTTATTACAGGGGGGGATACAATGAGCAGTTCTTC.

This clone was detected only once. The CDR3 is CAISVGQGMETQYF. In DNA, the CDR3 is TGTGCCATCAGTGTGGGACAGGGGATGGAGACCCAGTACTTC. The chain links TRBV10-3 to TRBJ2-5; 10 positions match TRBD1. Germline V gene sequence: CDR1 ENHRY, CDR2 SYGVKD. After removal of 4 bases from V and 5 bases from J, the junction contained 4 bases not matched to a gene. The CDR3 totals 14 residues.

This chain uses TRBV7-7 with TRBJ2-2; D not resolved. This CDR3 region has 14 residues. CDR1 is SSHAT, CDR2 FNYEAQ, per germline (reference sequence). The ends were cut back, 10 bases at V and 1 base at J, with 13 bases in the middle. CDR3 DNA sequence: TGTGCCACTGCCAAAGATAGGAACACCGGGGAGCTGTTTTTT. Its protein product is CATAKDRNTGELFF.

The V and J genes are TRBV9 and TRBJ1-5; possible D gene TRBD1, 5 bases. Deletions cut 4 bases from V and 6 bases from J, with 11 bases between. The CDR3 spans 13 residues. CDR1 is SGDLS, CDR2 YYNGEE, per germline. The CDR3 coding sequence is TGTGCCAGCAGCCGCGGGGCGCGTCAGCCCCAGCATTTT. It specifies CASSRGARQPQHF.

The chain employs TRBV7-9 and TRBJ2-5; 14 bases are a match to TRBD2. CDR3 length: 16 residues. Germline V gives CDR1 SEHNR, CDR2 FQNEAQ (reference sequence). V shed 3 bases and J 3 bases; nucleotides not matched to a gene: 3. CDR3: CASSLGTSGGKETQYF. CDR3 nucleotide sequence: TGTGCCAGCAGCTTGGGGACTAGCGGGGGTAAAGAGACCCAGTACTTC. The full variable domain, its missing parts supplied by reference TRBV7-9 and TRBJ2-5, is DTGVSQNPRHKITKRGQNVTFRCDPISEHNRLYWYRQTLGQGPEFLTYFQNEAQLEKSRLLSDRFSAERPKGSFSTLEIQRTEQGDSAMYLCASSLGTSGGKETQYFGPGTRLLVL.

CDR3 amino acids: CASSRREYNEQFF. CDR3 DNA sequence: TGTGCCAGCAGCCGCAGGGAATACAATGAGCAGTTCTTC. The chain couples TRBV7-2 to TRBJ2-1; D might be TRBD1 (5 bases). CDR1 is SGHTA, CDR2 FQGNSA, per germline. This CDR3 contains 13 residues. The V end lost 5 bases, the J end lost 4 bases, and 9 bases lay between the germline ends.

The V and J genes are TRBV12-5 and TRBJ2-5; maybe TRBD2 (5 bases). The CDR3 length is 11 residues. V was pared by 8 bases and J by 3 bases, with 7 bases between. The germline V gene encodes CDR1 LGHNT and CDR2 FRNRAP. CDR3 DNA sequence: TGTGCTAGTCTGGGAGAAGAGACCCAGTACTTC. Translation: CASLGEETQYF.

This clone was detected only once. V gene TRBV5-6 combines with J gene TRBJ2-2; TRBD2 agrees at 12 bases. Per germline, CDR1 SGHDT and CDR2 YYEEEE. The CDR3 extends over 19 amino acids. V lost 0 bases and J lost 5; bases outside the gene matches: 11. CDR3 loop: CASSLVGLAGGLRTGELFF. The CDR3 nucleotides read TGTGCCAGCAGCTTGGTCGGCCTAGCGGGGGGGCTACGGACCGGGGAGCTGTTTTTT. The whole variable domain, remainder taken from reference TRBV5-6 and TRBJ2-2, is DAGVTQSPTHLIKTRGQQVTLRCSPKSGHDTVSWYQQALGQGPQFIFQYYEEEERQRGNFPDRFSGHQFPNYSSELNVNALLLGDSALYLCASSLVGLAGGLRTGELFFGEGSRLTVL.

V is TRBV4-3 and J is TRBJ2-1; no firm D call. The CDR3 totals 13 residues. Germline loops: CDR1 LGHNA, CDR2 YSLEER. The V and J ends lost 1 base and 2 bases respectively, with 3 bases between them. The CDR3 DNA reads TGCGCCAGCAGCCAAGCGGCCTACAATGAGCAGTTCTTC. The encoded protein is CASSQAAYNEQFF.

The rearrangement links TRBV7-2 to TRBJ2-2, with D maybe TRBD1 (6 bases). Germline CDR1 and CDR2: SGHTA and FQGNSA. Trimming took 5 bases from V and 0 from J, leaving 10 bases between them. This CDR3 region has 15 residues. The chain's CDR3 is CASSPDRSNTGELFF. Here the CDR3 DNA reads TGTGCCAGCAGCCCCGACAGGTCGAACACCGGGGAGCTGTTTTTT.

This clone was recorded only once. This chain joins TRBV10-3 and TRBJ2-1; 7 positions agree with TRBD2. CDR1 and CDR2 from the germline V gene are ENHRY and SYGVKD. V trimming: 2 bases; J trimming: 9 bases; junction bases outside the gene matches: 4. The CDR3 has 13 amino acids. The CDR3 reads CAISEGLEPEQFF. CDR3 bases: TGTGCCATCAGTGAGGGACTAGAGCCTGAGCAGTTCTTC.